One T cell receptor beta chain is described in this entry. CD8+ and CD4+ T cells circulating in blood were sequenced for TCR beta. From germline, CDR1 is SGHVS and CDR2 FQNEAQ. This CDR3 has 18 residues. Trimming at V came to 3 bases and at J to 0 bases, leaving 9 bases not matched to a gene. RNA in amounts of roughly 0.45 to 1 ug was reverse transcribed with random hexamers. TCRdb re-called the immunoSEQ multiplex PCR reads with MiXCR, one entry per CDR3 protein. The data contain about 200,000 distinct CDR3 sequences, 92% of them singletons. This record comes from a study of CD8 T cells in Susac syndrome.

This clonotype was sampled from a human donor with multiple sclerosis. Sequenced: CD8+ T cells from PBMCs. J is TRBJ2-4 and V is TRBV7-8; TRBD2 agrees at 9 bases. In DNA form, the CDR3 reads TGTGCCAGCAGCTTGGAGGTAGCGGGGGTCCTAGCCAAAAACATTCAGTACTTC. Its translation: CASSLEVAGVLAKNIQYF.